This T cell receptor (beta chain) is drawn from a study of long-term antiretroviral therapy in people with HIV. Specimens carried about 0.9-11 million cryopreserved PBMC before DNA extraction. Run at survey level, the immunoSEQ assay was version v3.0. Only in-frame clones appear in the TCRdb table, and some are missing; sequencing was by immunoSEQ multiplex PCR. The repertoire holds more than 25,000 clones, with about 98% as singletons. Trimming removed 1 base from V and 7 bases from J, with 14 bases in between. The germline gives CDR1 SEHNR, CDR2 FQNEAQ (reference sequence). CDR3 size: 15 residues. The sequenced sample was unsorted PBMCs, obtained 7.6 years after starting antiretroviral therapy. This chain connects TRBV7-9 to TRBJ1-5; weak D call: TRBD1 (5 bases). The receptor's source is a man aged 25 to 45 with HIV. This CDR3 reads CASSLGQGSVQPQHF. In DNA, the CDR3 is TGTGCCAGCAGCTTAGGGCAGGGTAGCGTGCAGCCCCAGCATTTT.